This T cell receptor (beta chain) was sequenced in a study of blood T cell repertoires in COVID-19. On the study more broadly: From the United States, Italy and Spain came samples of acute and convalescent COVID-19. T cells, B-cell-depleted T cells, or PBMCs provided the cDNA or gDNA that served as material.

Per the study methods: Reference gene primers were amplified, and this amplification served to estimate nucleated cell counts. Profiling relied on immunoSEQ multiplex PCR, and the TCRdb table lists in-frame clones only, not all of them. V, J and clone size are taken as reported in that table, and D and trimming were inferred from the DNA itself. The sample holds 150,000 to 200,000 clones, about four fifths seen once. Germline V CDR1 and CDR2: MNHNY, SVGAGI (reference sequence). V was cut by 5 bases and J by 4 bases, with 14 bases left in between. The CDR3 is 14 residues long. The chain is built from TRBV6-6 and TRBJ1-2; D might be TRBD1 (5 bases). The source material was peripheral blood. The receptor was isolated from a man aged 55-75 years with active or convalescent COVID-19. The CDR3 DNA is TGTGCCAGCAGTCCTCGGAGGGGAAGCTATGGCTACACCTTC. It encodes CASSPRRGSYGYTF.